This T cell receptor beta chain was sequenced for a study of blood T cell repertoires in COVID-19. In this sample, this clone turned up a few times. Using immunoSEQ multiplex PCR, the repertoire was profiled, and TCRdb retains in-frame clones only, with some absent. The profile shows some 240,000 clones, 80% to 85% of them singletons. Germline V CDR1 and CDR2: SGHKS, YYEKEE (reference sequence). Trimming removed 4 bases from V and 0 bases from J, with 11 bases in between. The CDR3 totals 14 residues. What was sequenced was peripheral blood. This clonotype was sampled from a woman aged 40 to 50 who had recovered from COVID-19. V gene TRBV5-5 combines with J gene TRBJ2-7; D unclear. CDR3 loop: CASSKQHSSYEQYF. CDR3 DNA sequence: TGTGCCAGCAGCAAGCAACACAGCTCCTACGAGCAGTACTTC.